This TCR beta chain was profiled in a study of blood T cell repertoires in COVID-19. On the study more broadly: Collection of acute and convalescent COVID-19 samples took place in the United States, Italy and Spain. PBMCs, B-cell-depleted T cells, or T cells were the source of the cDNA or gDNA that made up the material.

This study enrolled people aged roughly 18 to 90 from about two dozen US geographic areas. Clones were read by immunoSEQ multiplex PCR, and TCRdb kept only the in-frame ones, dropping some. The sample lists fewer than 350,000 clones; 88% were seen once. CDR3 length: 13 amino acids. Trimming took 4 bases from V and 3 from J, leaving 10 bases between them. Germline-derived CDR1 and CDR2 are GTSNPN and SVGIG (reference sequence). This sequence joins TRBV30 and TRBJ2-1, with D possibly TRBD2 on 5 matching bases. The source material was PBMCs or T cells enriched from blood (not recorded which). The sequence came from a woman in her sixties or seventies in a cohort exposed to, infected with or recovered from COVID-19 (not recorded which). The CDR3 here is CAWTRDNYNEQFF. As DNA, the CDR3 is TGTGCCTGGACGAGGGATAACTACAATGAGCAGTTCTTC.